This TCR beta chain was recorded in a study of cytomegalovirus exposure and HLA in healthy donors. Healthy bone marrow donors made up the cohort. Study-wide points: Across HLA loci, a later analysis found differing TCR association rates, with DRB1 most and HLA-C fewest.

The CDR3 runs 15 residues. CDR1 LNHDA and CDR2 SQIVND come from the germline V gene (reference sequence). Deletions cut 3 bases from V and 2 bases from J, with 11 bases between. Primers for the PCR totalled 60 Vbeta and 13 Jbeta. The protocol was immunoSEQ multiplex PCR, while the TCRdb copy is restricted to in-frame clones and leaves out a portion. The sample lists around 180,000 clones, approximately 80% occurring once. Of note for this clone: What it binds is unknown.

The gene calls are TRBV19 and TRBJ1-5; maybe TRBD1 (5 bases). The clonotype comes from a man between 60 and 75 years old in good health and CMV-seronegative. Sequences were obtained from PBMCs. CDR3 bases: TGTGCCAGTAGTATCTCCCCGACAGGCAATCAGCCCCAGCATTTT. The encoded protein is CASSISPTGNQPQHF.